These 23 T cell receptor beta chains share one sample of origin, sequenced in a study of shared clonotypes between healthy human individuals. Terminally differentiated effector memory CD45RA+ cells were left out of the naive CD8 fraction, which was CD45RO-negative and positively selected for CCR7. Repertoires were generated with immunoSEQ multiplex PCR, while TCRdb's copy carries only in-frame clones and drops some. The data show approximately 600,000 clones, with approximately 95% seen just once and over 0.095% held by the top ten. Sequencing was performed on naive CD8+ T cells sorted from blood. These receptors came from a woman aged 25-40 years in good health.

The chain recombines TRBV4-1 with TRBJ2-7; 7 bases map to TRBD2. Trimming at V came to 0 bases and at J to 3 bases, leaving 5 bases not matched to a gene. CDR1 and CDR2 (germline): MGHRA, YSYEKL. The CDR3 contains 15 residues. CDR3 sequence (DNA): TGCGCCAGCAGCCAAGAGCGCGGGAGTGGCTACGAGCAGTACTTC. Encoded protein: CASSQERGSGYEQYF.

The genes are TRBV28 and TRBJ2-1, with D perhaps matching TRBD2 (5 bases). Deletions cut 3 bases from V and 5 bases from J, with 11 bases between. This CDR3 has 14 residues. Germline CDR1 reads MDHEN; CDR2 reads SYDVKM. The CDR3 nucleotides read TGTGCCAGCAGTTTCAGCGGTCTCGACAATGAGCAGTTCTTC. This codes for CASSFSGLDNEQFF.

The chain combines TRBV29-1 with TRBJ1-5, with 8 bases identical to TRBD1. CDR1 is SQVTM, CDR2 ANQGSEA, per germline. CDR3 length equals 14 residues. V trimming: 4 bases; J trimming: 1 base; junction bases outside the gene matches: 3. CDR3 coding DNA: TGCAGCGTTGTACGACAGGGGAGCAATCAGCCCCAGCATTTT. As protein: CSVVRQGSNQPQHF. The full variable domain, in which reference TRBV29-1 and TRBJ1-5 provide the parts outside the CDR3, is SAVISQKPSRDICQRGTSLTIQCQVDSQVTMMFWYRQQPGQSLTLIATANQGSEATYESGFVIDKFPISRPNLTFSTLTVSNMSPEDSSIYLCSVVRQGSNQPQHFGDGTRLSIL.

V and J are TRBV16 and TRBJ1-1; D call uncertain. V lost 3 bases to trimming and J lost 6 bases, with 8 bases between them. CDR3 length equals 12 residues. Germline V CDR1 and CDR2: KGHSY, FQNENV. This CDR3 reads CASSQSGPEAFF. CDR3 DNA sequence: TGTGCCAGCAGCCAGTCAGGACCTGAAGCTTTCTTT.

In this sample, this clone turned up once. The sample has other DNA sequences that encode this CDR3 too. The rearrangement joins TRBV27 to TRBJ2-7; D possibly corresponds to TRBD2 (6 bases). The CDR3 totals 13 residues. Trimming took 5 bases from V and 3 from J, leaving 11 bases between them. From germline, CDR1 is MNHEY and CDR2 SMNVEV (reference sequence). CDR3 protein: CASSPRGSYEQYF. The CDR3 DNA sequence: TGTGCCAGCAGTCCCCGGGGGAGCTACGAGCAGTACTTC.

This clone was detected once. The chain has TRBV28 and TRBJ2-3; 10 bases align to TRBD2. Germline trimming cut 5 bases from V and 10 bases from J; bases unmatched to any gene: 3. This CDR3 comprises 12 residues. Germline loops: CDR1 MDHEN, CDR2 SYDVKM. Here the CDR3 reads CASSPGTSAQYF. The CDR3, as DNA: TGTGCCAGCAGTCCAGGGACTAGCGCGCAGTATTTT.

About this clone: At the DNA level, this CDR3 is encoded by other sequences in the same sample as well. The chain employs TRBV27 and TRBJ2-6; D is unclear. V was cut by 5 bases and J by 0 bases, with 2 bases left in between. The germline V gene has CDR1 MNHEY and CDR2 SMNVEV (reference sequence). The CDR3 is 13 residues long. This CDR3 reads CASSISGANVLTF. The CDR3 coding sequence is TGTGCCAGCAGTATCTCTGGGGCCAACGTCCTGACTTTC.

The chain recombines TRBV7-9 with TRBJ2-7; D gene unclear. Between the trimmed V and J ends, which lost 1 base and 3 bases, there was a span of 16 bases. Looked up from germline, CDR1 is SEHNR and CDR2 is FQNEAQ (reference sequence). This CDR3 comprises 16 residues. The CDR3: CASSLDTASTFYEQYF. The CDR3 DNA reads as TGTGCCAGCAGCTTAGATACGGCCTCCACCTTCTACGAGCAGTACTTC.

V usage is TRBV19 and J usage is TRBJ2-7, with D perhaps matching TRBD2 (6 bases). This CDR3 spans 14 amino acids. V was pared by 5 bases and J by 1 base, with 12 bases between. Germline CDR1 reads LNHDA; CDR2 reads SQIVND (reference sequence). The CDR3 spells CASSSRELSYEQYF. The CDR3 DNA is TGTGCCAGTAGTTCCCGGGAGCTATCCTACGAGCAGTACTTC.

The V and J genes are TRBV4-1 and TRBJ2-3, with TRBD2 identical over 13 bases. Germline V gene data show CDR1 as MGHRA and CDR2 as YSYEKL. The CDR3 has 18 amino acids. Trimming at V came to 10 bases and at J to 3 bases, leaving 16 bases not matched to a gene. The CDR3 DNA reads TGCGCCACAAGAGGGGGTCAGCGGACTAGCGGGAGTACAGATACGCAGTATTTT. Residues: CATRGGQRTSGSTDTQYF.

V usage is TRBV10-3 and J usage is TRBJ1-1; TRBD1 aligns across 7 bases. The trim removed 4 bases at V and 1 base at J, leaving 0 bases unmatched. The CDR3 runs 13 residues. The germline V gene has CDR1 ENHRY and CDR2 SYGVKD. CDR3 sequence reads: CAISGQGNTEAFF. DNA of the CDR3: TGTGCCATCAGTGGACAGGGGAACACTGAAGCTTTCTTT.

This rearrangement joins TRBV28 to TRBJ1-6, with a weak D call TRBD1 (6 bases). Germline values: CDR1 MDHEN, CDR2 SYDVKM. The ends were cut back, 6 bases at V and 8 bases at J, with 14 bases in the middle. CDR3 length: 14 amino acids. In nucleotides, the CDR3 is TGTGCCAGCAGCTCACCTTACAGGGATTCACCCCTCCACTTT. Its translation: CASSSPYRDSPLHF.

The chain carries TRBV10-3 and TRBJ1-1; D ambiguous. This CDR3 has 14 residues. V lost 4 bases and J 1 base, leaving 10 bases between the germline ends. Germline assignment: CDR1 ENHRY and CDR2 SYGVKD. In nucleotides, the CDR3 is TGTGCCATCAGTGTGGGAGGGCCGAACACTGAAGCTTTCTTT. It yields the protein CAISVGGPNTEAFF.

V is TRBV27 and J is TRBJ2-1, with D possibly being TRBD2 (6 bases). Germline CDR1 is MNHEY and CDR2 is SMNVEV (reference sequence). The V gene lost 2 bases and the J gene lost 5 bases, with 13 bases spanning the gap. The CDR3 length is 15 residues. For the CDR3, the DNA is TGTGCCAGCAGTTTAGTGGTAGCGGCAAACAATGAGCAGTTCTTC. Protein sequence: CASSLVVAANNEQFF.

The chain links TRBV5-6 to TRBJ2-1, with 7 bases fitting TRBD2. J was trimmed by 13 bases and V by 2 bases; bases with no gene match: 12. The CDR3 spans 14 residues. Germline lookup yields CDR1 SGHDT and CDR2 YYEEEE. This chain's CDR3 is CASSLSGLQGEQFF. DNA of the CDR3: TGTGCCAGCAGCTTATCGGGACTACAAGGGGAACAGTTCTTC.

This chain links TRBV2 with TRBJ1-2, with 9 bases aligning to TRBD1. Per the germline V gene, CDR1 is SNHLY and CDR2 is FYNNEI. This CDR3 has 15 residues. Trimming took 6 bases from V and 2 from J; bases not matched to a gene: 7. The CDR3 DNA reads TGTGCCAGCAGCACGGACAGGGGCGAGAACTATGGCTACACCTTC. It translates to CASSTDRGENYGYTF.

As concerns this clone: This CDR3 is also generated by other DNA sequences in the sample. The chain carries TRBV27 and TRBJ2-7; 8 bases agree with TRBD1. With V trimmed by 8 bases and J by 0 bases, 3 bases remained unmatched. CDR3 length equals 13 residues. Germline loops: CDR1 MNHEY, CDR2 SMNVEV (reference sequence). CDR3 protein: CASGQGASYEQYF. The CDR3 nucleotides read TGTGCCAGCGGCCAGGGGGCCTCCTACGAGCAGTACTTC.

This chain connects TRBV28 to TRBJ1-6; D is perhaps TRBD1 (6 bases). The CDR3 sequence is 14 residues long. Per germline, CDR1 MDHEN and CDR2 SYDVKM. Trimming stripped 6 bases from V and 8 bases from J, with 14 bases between. The CDR3 DNA reads as TGTGCCAGCAGCCTTACAGGGTGGGATTCACCCCTCCACTTT. Its translation: CASSLTGWDSPLHF. Combining the CDR3 with reference TRBV28 and TRBJ1-6 gives the whole variable domain DVKVTQSSRYLVKRTGEKVFLECVQDMDHENMFWYRQDPGLGLRLIYFSYDVKMKEKGDIPEGYSVSREKKERFSLILESASTNQTSMYLCASSLTGWDSPLHFGNGTRLTVT.

V is TRBV30 and J is TRBJ2-1; TRBD2 agrees at 8 bases. Trimming at V came to 2 bases and at J to 8 bases, leaving 8 bases not matched to a gene. Germline values: CDR1 GTSNPN, CDR2 SVGIG (reference sequence). The CDR3 sequence is 14 residues long. CDR3 loop: CAWSPGTRGDEQFF. CDR3 bases: TGTGCCTGGAGTCCCGGGACTAGGGGCGATGAGCAGTTCTTC.

For the CDR3, the DNA is TGCGCCAGCAGCCAAGGGCGGGCTAGCGGGAGACCTGAGCAGTTCTTC. Translating it yields CASSQGRASGRPEQFF. The chain combines TRBV4-1 with TRBJ2-1; 10 positions agree with TRBD2. CDR1 and CDR2 (germline): MGHRA, YSYEKL. The ends lost 1 base at V and 9 bases at J; junction bases unmatched: 9. The CDR3 contains 16 residues.

The chain recombines TRBV19 with TRBJ1-5; a possible D gene is TRBD1 (5 bases). This CDR3 is 18 amino acids long. Trimming shortened V by 6 bases and J by 2 bases, and 23 bases separated the two germline ends. Germline V CDR1 and CDR2: LNHDA, SQIVND (reference sequence). CDR3 coding DNA: TGTGCCAGTAGCCCTTTGGACACTGTCTGGGGAGGCAATCAGCCCCAGCATTTT. Protein product: CASSPLDTVWGGNQPQHF.

This chain links TRBV7-3 with TRBJ2-3, with 9 bases matching TRBD2. With V trimmed by 5 bases and J by 4 bases, 16 bases remained unmatched. The CDR3 is 18 residues long. The V gene's germline CDR1 is SGHTA and CDR2 FQGTGA. CDR3 nucleotide sequence: TGTGCCAGCAGCCCAAGGAGGCCTGAGCGGGAGGAAGCAGATACGCAGTATTTT. It codes for CASSPRRPEREEADTQYF. The full variable domain, with the rest looked up from reference TRBV7-3 and TRBJ2-3, is GAGVSQTPSNKVTEKGKYVELRCDPISGHTALYWYRQSLGQGPEFLIYFQGTGAADDSGLPNDRFFAVRPEGSVSTLKIQRTERGDSAVYLCASSPRRPEREEADTQYFGPGTRLTVL.

Worth noting for this clone: The sample contains more than one DNA sequence encoding this CDR3. This chain connects TRBV5-4 to TRBJ2-7; D ambiguous. CDR3 length: 12 residues. V lost 2 bases to trimming and J lost 1 base, with 4 bases between them. The germline V gene has CDR1 SGHNT and CDR2 YYREEE (reference sequence). The CDR3: CASSFSSYEQYF. For the CDR3, the DNA is TGTGCCAGCAGCTTTAGTTCCTACGAGCAGTACTTC.